Below, 8 T cell receptor beta chains from the same sample are listed, as sequenced in a study of response to subunit inactivated influenza vaccine. TCRdb redid the calling of the RT-PCR reads with MiXCR, one entry per CDR3 protein. Counted here are around 650,000 distinct CDR3 sequences, 15% to 18% occurring once; the ten biggest clones make up roughly 10%. Sequenced material: PBMCs from blood, taken roughly 12 days after vaccination. These receptors were collected from a man aged 50-60 years who received an inactivated influenza vaccine.

The chain carries TRBV24-1 and TRBJ2-7; D might be TRBD2 (6 bases). This CDR3 contains 13 residues. The V gene lost 1 base and the J gene lost 6 bases, with 9 bases spanning the gap. Looked up from germline, CDR1 is KGHDR and CDR2 is SFDVKD. The CDR3 spells CATSDFRGIEQYF. The CDR3 DNA follows: TGTGCCACCAGTGATTTTCGCGGGATCGAGCAGTACTTC.

This rearrangement joins TRBV4-1 to TRBJ1-4, with 8 bases fitting TRBD1. Germline CDR1 and CDR2: MGHRA and YSYEKL. CDR3 length equals 15 residues. V was clipped by 1 base and J by 6 bases; unmatched bases: 4. The CDR3: CASSQAGGGYEKLFF. Here the CDR3 DNA reads TGCGCCAGCAGCCAAGCAGGGGGCGGGTATGAAAAACTGTTTTTT.

The rearrangement links TRBV4-1 to TRBJ2-7, with D possibly being TRBD2 (6 bases). The CDR3 loop spans 13 amino acids. Germline V CDR1 and CDR2: MGHRA, YSYEKL. V lost 0 bases and J lost 10, with 13 bases in between. The CDR3 DNA reads as TGCGCCAGCAGCCAAGATAGGGAGGCAGGCCAGTACTTC. Translation gives CASSQDREAGQYF.

The rearrangement links TRBV4-3 to TRBJ2-1; 10 bases agree with TRBD2. V trimming: 0 bases; J trimming: 8 bases; junction bases outside the gene matches: 10. This CDR3 is 17 amino acids long. Germline values: CDR1 LGHNA, CDR2 YSLEER. CDR3 sequence reads: CASSQDPVSGRADEQFF. The CDR3, as DNA: TGCGCCAGCAGCCAAGATCCTGTCAGCGGGAGGGCTGATGAGCAGTTCTTC.

At least ten counts were recorded for this clonotype. V and J are TRBV7-2 and TRBJ2-5; D is ambiguous. CDR3 size: 12 residues. Germline V lookup: CDR1 SGHTA, CDR2 FQGNSA. Deletions cut 1 base from V and 5 bases from J, with 5 bases between. In nucleotides, the CDR3 is TGTGCCAGCAGCTTAGTAGGGGAGACCCAGTACTTC. Residues: CASSLVGETQYF.

This clonotype was observed a handful of times. The gene calls are TRBV7-2 and TRBJ2-5, with 7 bases lining up with TRBD2. The J segment lost 3 bases and the V segment lost 5 bases, leaving 12 bases of the junction unmatched. The length of the CDR3 is 16 residues. Germline-derived CDR1 and CDR2 are SGHTA and FQGNSA. As DNA, the CDR3 is TGTGCCAGCAGCCTCCGGGTACCAGCGGGAAAAGAGACCCAGTACTTC. Amino acid sequence: CASSLRVPAGKETQYF.

This chain uses TRBV4-1 with TRBJ2-6, with TRBD1 identical over 8 bases. The germline CDR1 and CDR2 sequences are MGHRA and YSYEKL. The CDR3 runs 21 residues. V shed 0 bases, J shed 0 bases, and the junction held 13 bases outside the gene matches. CDR3 sequence reads: CASSQDLDRGISGSGANVLTF. CDR3 DNA: TGCGCCAGCAGCCAAGATCTCGACAGGGGCATATCTGGCTCTGGGGCCAACGTCCTGACTTTC.

This clonotype was observed a few times. The chain recombines TRBV12-3 or TRBV12-4 with TRBJ1-1, with D possibly TRBD1 on 5 matching bases. The V end was cut by 3 bases, the J end by 4 bases, with 12 bases between. The CDR3 loop spans 14 amino acids. The CDR3 spells CASSFGGSVTEAFF. DNA of the CDR3: TGTGCCAGCAGTTTTGGGGGATCGGTCACTGAAGCTTTCTTT.